These 18 T cell receptor beta chains were sequenced from one sample in a study of blood T cell repertoires in COVID-19. Profiled with immunoSEQ multiplex PCR; TCRdb holds only in-frame clones, not every one. This table holds fewer than 300,000 clones, 84% found once. Material: peripheral blood. The origin of the receptors is a human donor in a cohort sampled during active COVID-19.

The J gene is TRBJ2-7, the V gene TRBV19; a possible D gene is TRBD1 (6 bases). Looked up from germline, CDR1 is LNHDA and CDR2 is SQIVND (reference sequence). Trimming shortened V by 6 bases and J by 6 bases, and 18 bases separated the two germline ends. The CDR3 extends over 14 amino acids. The CDR3 nucleotides read TGTGCCAGTAGCCCGGACAGAAAGTCACCCGAGCAGTACTTC. Translating gives CASSPDRKSPEQYF.

This clone was seen more than once but under ten times. This chain joins TRBV10-2 and TRBJ2-1, with 11 bases identical to TRBD2. The CDR3 totals 18 residues. The junction had 12 bases not matched to a gene; V was cut back by 3 bases and J by 5 bases. The germline gives CDR1 WSHSY, CDR2 SAAADI. CDR3 in amino acids: CASSDYGGRSGRDNEQFF. CDR3 DNA sequence: TGCGCCAGCAGTGATTATGGGGGGCGTAGCGGGAGGGACAATGAGCAGTTCTTC.

V gene TRBV19 combines with J gene TRBJ2-6; possible D gene TRBD1, 5 bases. V was shortened by 6 bases and J by 0 bases, with 12 bases between the two germline ends. The CDR3 consists of 16 residues. Germline-derived CDR1 and CDR2 are LNHDA and SQIVND (reference sequence). The CDR3 reads CASSLQVGSGANVLTF. The CDR3 DNA sequence: TGTGCCAGTAGCCTACAGGTAGGCTCTGGGGCCAACGTCCTGACTTTC.

The chain combines TRBV5-1 with TRBJ1-4, with D maybe TRBD1 (6 bases). The CDR3 length is 16 residues. Trimming took off 4 bases at V and 2 bases at J, with 15 bases between the two ends. The germline gives CDR1 SGHRS, CDR2 YFSETQ. The CDR3 sequence: CASSGRTGHTNEKLFF. DNA of the CDR3: TGCGCCAGCAGCGGTAGAACGGGACACACTAATGAAAAACTGTTTTTT.

V usage is TRBV6-5 and J usage is TRBJ2-7, with a tentative D call TRBD1 (6 bases). The germline V gene encodes CDR1 MNHEY and CDR2 SVGAGI. V was clipped by 7 bases and J by 4 bases, with 17 bases between them. The CDR3 length is 14 residues. The CDR3 spells CASIPWGRVYEQYF. In nucleotides, the CDR3 is TGTGCCAGCATCCCCTGGGGGCGGGTATACGAGCAGTACTTC.

This clone was detected many times. This rearrangement joins TRBV9 to TRBJ1-3; the D is unclear. Between the trimmed V and J ends, which lost 4 bases and 0 bases, there was a span of 14 bases. Germline CDR1 and CDR2: SGDLS and YYNGEE. CDR3 size: 16 residues. The CDR3 spells CASSPVGRSSGNTIYF. The DNA for the CDR3 is TGTGCCAGCAGCCCGGTGGGCCGAAGCTCTGGAAACACCATATATTTT. Complete variable domain (other parts from reference TRBV9 and TRBJ1-3): DSGVTQTPKHLITATGQRVTLRCSPRSGDLSVYWYQQSLDQGLQFLIQYYNGEERAKGNILERFSAQQFPDLHSELNLSSLELGDSALYFCASSPVGRSSGNTIYFGEGSWLTVV.

The chain uses TRBV2 and TRBJ1-2; 7 bases map to TRBD1. The trim removed 7 bases at V and 8 bases at J, leaving 16 bases unmatched. This CDR3 region has 15 residues. Germline V gives CDR1 SNHLY, CDR2 FYNNEI. The CDR3 protein is CASTLRRDSQRGYTF. The CDR3 DNA reads as TGTGCCAGCACCCTCAGGCGGGACAGTCAAAGGGGCTACACCTTC.

The gene calls are TRBV14 and TRBJ2-1; TRBD2 agrees at 8 bases. Trimming at V came to 4 bases and at J to 6 bases, leaving 5 bases not matched to a gene. This CDR3 comprises 14 residues. Germline assignment: CDR1 SGHDN and CDR2 FVKESK. The CDR3 DNA sequence: TGTGCCAGCAGCCTTGTCGGGAGGGGCAATGAGCAGTTCTTC. Protein sequence: CASSLVGRGNEQFF.

V and J are TRBV29-1 and TRBJ2-7; possibly TRBD1 for D (5 bases). The CDR3 runs 12 residues. V was cut by 7 bases and J by 3 bases, with 13 bases left in between. Looked up from germline, CDR1 is SQVTM and CDR2 is ANQGSEA. The CDR3 region has the DNA TGCAGCGCCAAGTGGGGCAGCTACGAGCAGTACTTC. Its protein product is CSAKWGSYEQYF.

This clone was counted at least ten times. V and J are TRBV9 and TRBJ2-7; no clear D. This CDR3 has 13 amino acids. Trimming removed 7 bases at V and 5 bases at J, with 16 bases between. CDR1 is SGDLS and CDR2 is YYNGEE in the germline V gene. The CDR3 DNA is TGTGCCAGCTCTACGATTCCGAGGAACGAGCAGTACTTC. Its protein product is CASSTIPRNEQYF.

This chain connects TRBV5-1 to TRBJ2-3; weak D call: TRBD2 (5 bases). Between the trimmed V and J ends, which lost 4 bases and 2 bases, there was a span of 11 bases. The CDR3 contains 14 residues. Looked up from germline, CDR1 is SGHRS and CDR2 is YFSETQ. As DNA, the CDR3 is TGCGCCAGCAGCATCGGAGGACTCACAGATACGCAGTATTTT. Its translation: CASSIGGLTDTQYF.

CDR3 nucleotides: TGTGCAAGTCGCTCGTCTCAGGTGTGCGGGAGGGCCTGGGACGAGCAGTACTTC. Translated: CASRSSQVCGRAWDEQYF. V gene TRBV12-2 combines with J gene TRBJ2-7; the table gives TRBD2 as D, unverified against the DNA. TRBV12-2 is recorded as a pseudogene. CDR3 length: 18 residues.

The chain carries TRBV6-6 and TRBJ1-3, with D perhaps matching TRBD1 (6 bases). Trimming stripped 8 bases from V and 4 bases from J, with 9 bases between. Germline CDR1 is MNHNY and CDR2 is SVGAGI (reference sequence). This CDR3 contains 12 residues. The chain's CDR3 is CASGGAGNTIYF. For the CDR3, the DNA is TGTGCCAGCGGGGGGGCCGGAAACACCATATATTTT.

The V and J genes are TRBV7-3 and TRBJ2-3, with 8 positions matching TRBD1. This CDR3 spans 13 amino acids. Germline V gene lookup returns CDR1 SGHTA and CDR2 FQGTGA. The V gene end was trimmed by 5 bases and the J gene end by 9 bases; junction bases not matched to a gene: 7. DNA for the CDR3: TGTGCCAGCAGCAAGCGGACAGGGTTGACGCAGTATTTT. Protein product: CASSKRTGLTQYF.

The chain combines TRBV10-1 with TRBJ2-1; 10 nucleotides align to TRBD2. This CDR3 is 14 amino acids long. CDR1 WNHNN and CDR2 SYGVQD come from the germline V gene (reference sequence). With V trimmed by 2 bases and J by 9 bases, 4 bases remained unmatched. The CDR3 DNA is TGCGCCAGCAGTGAGCTAGCGGGGGCTCGTGAGCAGTTCTTC. It specifies CASSELAGAREQFF.

This clone showed up just once. The chain links TRBV3-1 (or the pseudogene TRBV3-2) to TRBJ2-3; 7 bases are a match to TRBD2. With 4 bases clipped from V and 2 bases from J, the junction kept 9 bases outside the gene matches. CDR3 size: 16 residues. Germline V gives CDR1 LGHDT, CDR2 YNNKEL (reference sequence). CDR3 nucleotides: TGTGCCAGCAGCCCTTATACTAGCGACGCCACAGATACGCAGTATTTT. It yields the protein CASSPYTSDATDTQYF.

DNA of the CDR3: TGTGCCACCTTCGCGACGGCGGCTCGGGATGGCTACACCTTC. The encoded protein is CATFATAARDGYTF. The chain joins TRBV6-6 to TRBJ1-2; D unresolved. Germline assignment: CDR1 MNHNY and CDR2 SVGAGI (reference sequence). This CDR3 has 14 amino acids. V lost 10 bases and J lost 6, with 21 bases in between.

The chain carries TRBV3-1 (or the pseudogene TRBV3-2) and TRBJ2-1; 13 positions agree with TRBD2. CDR1 and CDR2 (germline): LGHDT, YNNKEL (reference sequence). The CDR3 has 18 amino acids. V dropped 7 bases and J dropped 9; count of bases not matched to a gene: 18. As DNA, the CDR3 is TGTGCCAGCAAGGGCGGGACTAGCGGGATTGGCCCGAGGAGTGAGCAGTTCTTC. Protein product: CASKGGTSGIGPRSEQFF.